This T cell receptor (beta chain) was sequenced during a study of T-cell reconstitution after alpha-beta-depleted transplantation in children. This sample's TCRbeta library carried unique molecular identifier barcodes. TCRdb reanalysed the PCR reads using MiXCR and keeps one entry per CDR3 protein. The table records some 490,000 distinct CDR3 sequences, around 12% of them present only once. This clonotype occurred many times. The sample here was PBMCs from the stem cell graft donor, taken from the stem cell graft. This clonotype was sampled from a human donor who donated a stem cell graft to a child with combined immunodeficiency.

The CDR3 region is CASSQANRGAGELFF. The CDR3 DNA follows: TGCGCCAGCAGCCAAGCCAACAGGGGTGCCGGGGAGCTGTTTTTT. The rearrangement joins TRBV4-3 to TRBJ2-2; 7 bases line up with TRBD1. CDR1 is LGHNA and CDR2 is YSLEER in the germline V gene. The CDR3 loop spans 15 amino acids. The J segment lost 6 bases and the V segment lost 1 base, leaving 5 bases of the junction unmatched.